This T cell receptor beta chain came from a study of cytomegalovirus exposure and HLA in healthy donors. Each donor was healthy, and each was a bone marrow donor. This CDR3 region has 16 residues. CDR1 and CDR2 (germline): SGDLS, YYNGEE. V was cut by 0 bases and J by 6 bases, with 19 bases left in between. With 60 Vbeta and 13 Jbeta primers, the PCR was carried out. The protocol was immunoSEQ multiplex PCR, while the TCRdb copy is restricted to in-frame clones and leaves out a portion. The sample records 160,000 or so clones, almost 80% being singletons. The V gene is TRBV9, the J gene TRBJ2-7, with D perhaps TRBD1 (7 bases). Sequencing was carried out using PBMCs. The sequence was collected from a man aged 25-45 years in good health and CMV-seronegative. CDR3: CASSVGGGTAPAEQYF. The CDR3 DNA sequence: TGTGCCAGCAGCGTAGGAGGGGGGACAGCGCCGGCCGAGCAGTACTTC. The variable domain in full, with the rest retrieved from reference TRBV9 and TRBJ2-7, is DSGVTQTPKHLITATGQRVTLRCSPRSGDLSVYWYQQSLDQGLQFLIQYYNGEERAKGNILERFSAQQFPDLHSELNLSSLELGDSALYFCASSVGGGTAPAEQYFGPGTRLTVT.